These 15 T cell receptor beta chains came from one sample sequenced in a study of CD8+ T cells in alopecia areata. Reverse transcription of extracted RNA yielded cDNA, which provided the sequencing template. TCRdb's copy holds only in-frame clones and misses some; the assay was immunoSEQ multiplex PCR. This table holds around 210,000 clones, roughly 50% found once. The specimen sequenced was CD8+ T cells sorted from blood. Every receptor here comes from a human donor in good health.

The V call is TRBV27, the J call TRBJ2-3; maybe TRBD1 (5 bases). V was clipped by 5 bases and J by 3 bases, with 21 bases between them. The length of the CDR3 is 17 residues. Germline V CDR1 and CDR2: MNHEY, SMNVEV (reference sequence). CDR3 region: CASSLQRTGPATDTQYF. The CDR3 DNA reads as TGTGCCAGCAGTCTTCAACGCACAGGCCCAGCAACAGATACGCAGTATTTT.

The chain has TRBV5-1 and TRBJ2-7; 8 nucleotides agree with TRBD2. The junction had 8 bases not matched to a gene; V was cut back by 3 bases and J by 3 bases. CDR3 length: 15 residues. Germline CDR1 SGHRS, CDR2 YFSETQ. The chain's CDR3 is CASSWTGGDYYEQYF. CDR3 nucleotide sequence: TGCGCCAGCAGCTGGACCGGGGGGGATTACTACGAGCAGTACTTC.

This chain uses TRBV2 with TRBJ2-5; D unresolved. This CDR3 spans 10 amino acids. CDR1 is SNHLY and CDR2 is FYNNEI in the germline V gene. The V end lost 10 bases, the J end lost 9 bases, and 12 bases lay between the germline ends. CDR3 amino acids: CATLGMAQYF. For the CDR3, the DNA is TGTGCCACCCTGGGGATGGCCCAGTACTTC. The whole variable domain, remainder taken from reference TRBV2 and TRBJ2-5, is EPEVTQTPSHQVTQMGQEVILRCVPISNHLYFYWYRQILGQKVEFLVSFYNNEISEKSEIFDDQFSVERPDGSNFTLKIRSTKLEDSAMYFCATLGMAQYFGPGTRLLVL.

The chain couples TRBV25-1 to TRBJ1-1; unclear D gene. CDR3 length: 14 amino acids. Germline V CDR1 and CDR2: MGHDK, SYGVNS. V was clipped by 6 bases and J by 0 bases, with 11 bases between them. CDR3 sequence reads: CASRNEGLNTEAFF. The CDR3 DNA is TGTGCCAGCAGGAATGAGGGTCTGAACACTGAAGCTTTCTTT.

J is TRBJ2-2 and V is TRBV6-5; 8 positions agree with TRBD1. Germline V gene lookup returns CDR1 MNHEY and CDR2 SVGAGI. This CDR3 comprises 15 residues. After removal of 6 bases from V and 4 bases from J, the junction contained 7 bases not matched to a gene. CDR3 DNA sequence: TGTGCCAGCAGAACTAGACAGGGGTCCACCGGGGAGCTGTTTTTT. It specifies CASRTRQGSTGELFF.

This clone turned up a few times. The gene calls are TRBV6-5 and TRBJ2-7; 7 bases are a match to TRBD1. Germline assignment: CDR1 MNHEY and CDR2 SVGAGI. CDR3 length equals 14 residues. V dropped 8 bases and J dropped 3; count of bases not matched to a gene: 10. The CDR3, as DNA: TGTGCCAGCCAGGCAAGACAGGGTGGCTACGAGCAGTACTTC. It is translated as CASQARQGGYEQYF.

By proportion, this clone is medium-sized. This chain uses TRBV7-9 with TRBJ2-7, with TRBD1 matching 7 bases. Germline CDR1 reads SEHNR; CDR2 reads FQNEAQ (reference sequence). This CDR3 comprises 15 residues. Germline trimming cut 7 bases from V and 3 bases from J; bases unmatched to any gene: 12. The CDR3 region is CASTPEAGTVYEQYF. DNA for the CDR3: TGTGCCAGCACTCCTGAGGCAGGGACAGTCTACGAGCAGTACTTC.

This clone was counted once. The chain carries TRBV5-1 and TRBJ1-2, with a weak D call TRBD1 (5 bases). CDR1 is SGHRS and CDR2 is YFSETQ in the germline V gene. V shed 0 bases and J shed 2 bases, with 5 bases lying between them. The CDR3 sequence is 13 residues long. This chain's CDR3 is CASSLGGNYGYTF. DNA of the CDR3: TGCGCCAGCAGCTTGGGGGGGAACTATGGCTACACCTTC.

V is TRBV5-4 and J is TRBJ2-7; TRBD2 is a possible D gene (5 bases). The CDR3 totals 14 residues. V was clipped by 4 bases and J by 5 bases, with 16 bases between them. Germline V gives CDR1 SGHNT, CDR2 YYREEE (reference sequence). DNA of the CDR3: TGTGCCAGCAGCCGGGCGGTCGGGGATGACGAGCAGTACTTC. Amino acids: CASSRAVGDDEQYF.

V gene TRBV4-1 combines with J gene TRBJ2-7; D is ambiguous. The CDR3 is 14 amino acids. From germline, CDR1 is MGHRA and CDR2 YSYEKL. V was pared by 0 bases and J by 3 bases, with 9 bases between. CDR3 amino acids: CASSQDWPGYEQYF. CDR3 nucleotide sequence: TGCGCCAGCAGCCAAGATTGGCCAGGCTACGAGCAGTACTTC.

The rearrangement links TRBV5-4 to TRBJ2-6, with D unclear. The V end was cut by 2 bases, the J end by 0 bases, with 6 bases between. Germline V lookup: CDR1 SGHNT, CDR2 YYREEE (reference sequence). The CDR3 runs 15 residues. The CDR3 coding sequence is TGTGCCAGCAGCTTTAGTACCTCTGGGGCCAACGTCCTGACTTTC. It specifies CASSFSTSGANVLTF. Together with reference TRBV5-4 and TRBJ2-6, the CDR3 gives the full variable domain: ETGVTQSPTHLIKTRGQQVTLRCSSQSGHNTVSWYQQALGQGPQFIFQYYREEENGRGNFPPRFSGLQFPNYSSELNVNALELDDSALYLCASSFSTSGANVLTFGAGSRLTVL.

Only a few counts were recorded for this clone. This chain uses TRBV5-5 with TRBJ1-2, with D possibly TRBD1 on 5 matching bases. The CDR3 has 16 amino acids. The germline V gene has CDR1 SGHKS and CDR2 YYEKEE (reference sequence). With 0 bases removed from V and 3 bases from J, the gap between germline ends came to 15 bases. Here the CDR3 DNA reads TGTGCCAGCAGCTTGGCGGGACTCAAGGTAGACTATGGCTACACCTTC. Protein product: CASSLAGLKVDYGYTF.

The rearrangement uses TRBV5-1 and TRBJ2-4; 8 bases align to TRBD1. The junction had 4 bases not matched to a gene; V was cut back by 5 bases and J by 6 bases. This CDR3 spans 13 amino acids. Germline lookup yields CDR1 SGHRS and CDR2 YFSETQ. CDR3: CASSDGQGNIQYF. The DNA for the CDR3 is TGCGCCAGCAGTGATGGACAGGGAAACATTCAGTACTTC.

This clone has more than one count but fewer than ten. The CDR3 DNA reads TGTGCCAGCAGCTTAGTGTGGGACAGACGACAAGAGACCCAGTACTTC. Amino acids: CASSLVWDRRQETQYF. The J gene is TRBJ2-5, the V gene TRBV7-9; 7 positions match TRBD1. The CDR3 is 16 residues long. The junction had 7 bases not matched to a gene; V was cut back by 1 base and J by 2 bases. CDR1 is SEHNR and CDR2 is FQNEAQ in the germline V gene (reference sequence).

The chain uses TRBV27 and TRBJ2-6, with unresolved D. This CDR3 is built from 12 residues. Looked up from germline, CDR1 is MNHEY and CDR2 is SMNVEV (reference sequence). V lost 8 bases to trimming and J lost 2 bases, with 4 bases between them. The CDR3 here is CASGPGANVLTF. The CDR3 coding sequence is TGTGCCAGCGGTCCTGGGGCCAACGTCCTGACTTTC. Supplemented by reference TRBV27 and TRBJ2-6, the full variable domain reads EAQVTQNPRYLITVTGKKLTVTCSQNMNHEYMSWYRQDPGLGLRQIYYSMNVEVTDKGDVPEGYKVSRKEKRNFPLILESPSPNQTSLYFCASGPGANVLTFGAGSRLTVL.